The present T cell receptor (beta chain) was sequenced within a study of early T cells in non-severe SARS-CoV-2 infection. For the study at large: Alpha and beta chains were unpaired, from unsorted whole-blood bulk RNA.

The library protocol tagged individual cDNA molecules with unique molecular identifiers. TCRdb re-analysed the 5' RACE reads in MiXCR, keeping a single row per CDR3 protein. The data show roughly 48,000 distinct CDR3 sequences, with about 8.2% seen just once and around 9.4% held by the top ten. This clonotype came up a few times. This CDR3 has 11 amino acids. Trimming removed 3 bases at V and 5 bases at J, with 4 bases between. Specimen: whole blood. The TCR comes from an adult who was a healthcare worker with PCR-confirmed SARS-CoV-2 infection or an uninfected control (not recorded which). This chain connects TRBV12-3 or TRBV12-4 to TRBJ1-2; D remains ambiguous. CDR3 region: CASSLGYGYTF. In DNA, the CDR3 is TGTGCCAGCAGTTTGGGTTATGGCTACACCTTC.